This T cell receptor (beta chain) came from a study of identical twins. In germline, CDR1 is ENHRY, CDR2 SYGVKD. The CDR3 covers 16 residues. V shed 4 bases and J shed 3 bases, with 16 bases lying between them. One entry per CDR3 protein results from TCRdb running MiXCR on the 5' RACE reads. The table has roughly 570,000 distinct CDR3 sequences, roughly 9.9% seen once. This clonotype was counted at least ten times. The same specimen was also included in a second study, on yellow fever vaccine responses in identical twins.

This chain links TRBV10-3 with TRBJ1-3, with D unclear. The specimen was PBMCs. The sequence was collected from a woman younger than 30 in good health. CDR3 protein: CAISVLGPLVGNTIYF. CDR3 DNA: TGTGCCATCAGTGTCCTGGGCCCCCTCGTTGGAAACACCATATATTTT.